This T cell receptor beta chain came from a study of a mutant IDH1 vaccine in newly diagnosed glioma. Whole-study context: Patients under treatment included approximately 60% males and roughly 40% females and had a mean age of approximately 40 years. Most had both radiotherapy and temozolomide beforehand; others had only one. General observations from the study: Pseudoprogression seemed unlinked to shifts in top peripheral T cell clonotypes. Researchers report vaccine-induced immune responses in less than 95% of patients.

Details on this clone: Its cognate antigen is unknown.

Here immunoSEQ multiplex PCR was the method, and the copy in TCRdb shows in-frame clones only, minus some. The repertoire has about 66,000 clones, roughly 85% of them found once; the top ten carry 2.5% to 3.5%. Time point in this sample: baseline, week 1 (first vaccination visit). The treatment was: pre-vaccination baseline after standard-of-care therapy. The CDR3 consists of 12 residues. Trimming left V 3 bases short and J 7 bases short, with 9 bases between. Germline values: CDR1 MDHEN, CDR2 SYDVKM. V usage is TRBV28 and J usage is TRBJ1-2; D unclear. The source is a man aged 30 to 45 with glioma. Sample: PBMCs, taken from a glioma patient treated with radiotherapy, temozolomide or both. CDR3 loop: CASSFYRAGYTF. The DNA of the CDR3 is TGTGCCAGCAGTTTCTATAGGGCTGGCTACACCTTC.